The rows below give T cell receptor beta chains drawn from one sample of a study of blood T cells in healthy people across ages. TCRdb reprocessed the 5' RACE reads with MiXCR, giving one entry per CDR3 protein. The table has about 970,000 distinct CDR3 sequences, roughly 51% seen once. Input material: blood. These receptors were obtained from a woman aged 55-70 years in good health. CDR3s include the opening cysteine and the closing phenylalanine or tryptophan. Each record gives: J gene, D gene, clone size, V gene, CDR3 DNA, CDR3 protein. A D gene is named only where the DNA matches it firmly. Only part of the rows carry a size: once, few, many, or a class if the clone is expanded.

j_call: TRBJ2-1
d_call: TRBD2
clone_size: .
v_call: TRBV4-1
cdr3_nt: TGCGCCAGCAGCCCGGGACTAGAATTTCTCAATGAGCAGTTCTTC
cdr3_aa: CASSPGLEFLNEQFF

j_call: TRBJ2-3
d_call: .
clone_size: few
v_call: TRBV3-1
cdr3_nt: TGTGCCAGCAGCCAAGTGGGGGGCGCGGGCACAGATACGCAGTATTTT
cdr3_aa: CASSQVGGAGTDTQYF

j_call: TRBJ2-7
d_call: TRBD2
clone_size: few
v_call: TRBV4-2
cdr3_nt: TGTGCCAGCAGCCAGGTCTCGGAGCGGGGGACCTACGAGCAGTACTTC
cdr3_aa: CASSQVSERGTYEQYF

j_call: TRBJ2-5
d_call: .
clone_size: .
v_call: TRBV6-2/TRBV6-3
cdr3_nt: TGTGCCAGCAGTTACCTGTCCCGGGCTTCACCCGGGAGGACCCAGTACTTC
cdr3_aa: CASSYLSRASPGRTQYF

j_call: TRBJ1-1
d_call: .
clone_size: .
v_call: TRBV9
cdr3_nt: TGTGCCAGCAGCGTAGGAGGTGCTGTTGAAGCTTTCTTT
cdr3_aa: CASSVGGAVEAFF

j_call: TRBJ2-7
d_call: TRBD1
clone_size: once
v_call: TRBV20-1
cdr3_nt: TGCAGTGCTAGAGGAGGGCAGGGGGACTACGAGCAGTACTTC
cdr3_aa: CSARGGQGDYEQYF

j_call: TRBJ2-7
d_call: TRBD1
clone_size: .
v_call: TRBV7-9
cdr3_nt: TGTGCCAGCAGTTCAACAGGGGACAATGAGCAGTACTTC
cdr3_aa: CASSSTGDNEQYF

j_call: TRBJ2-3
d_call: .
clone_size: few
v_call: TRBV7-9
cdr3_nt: TGTGCCAGCAGCTTAGATTCGGGTCGCCCAGCGGGAGATACGCAGTATTTT
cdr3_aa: CASSLDSGRPAGDTQYF

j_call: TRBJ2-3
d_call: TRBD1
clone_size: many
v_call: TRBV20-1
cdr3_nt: TGCAGTGCGGACAGGGATGCAGATACGCAGTATTTT
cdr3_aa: CSADRDADTQYF

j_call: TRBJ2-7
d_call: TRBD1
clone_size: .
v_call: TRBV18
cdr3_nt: TGTGCCAGCTCACCCTGGGACAGGGGGCTATCGGACGAGCAGTACTTC
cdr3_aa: CASSPWDRGLSDEQYF

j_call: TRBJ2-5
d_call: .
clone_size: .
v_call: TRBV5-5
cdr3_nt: TGTGCCTGCAGCTGGGGGACGGAAGAGACCCAGTACTTC
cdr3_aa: CACSWGTEETQYF

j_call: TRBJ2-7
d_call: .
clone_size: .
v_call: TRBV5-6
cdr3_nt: TGTGCCAGCAGCTTTATCCGAGGCGAGCAGTACTTC
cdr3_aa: CASSFIRGEQYF

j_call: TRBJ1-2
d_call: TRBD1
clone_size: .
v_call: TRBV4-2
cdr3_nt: TGTGCCAGCAGCCTGGCGACAGGGGGCGCAAGGGGCTACACCTTC
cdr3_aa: CASSLATGGARGYTF

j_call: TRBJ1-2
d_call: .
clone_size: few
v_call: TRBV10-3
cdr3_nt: TGTGCCATCAGTGGGACGGAATATGGCTACACCTTC
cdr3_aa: CAISGTEYGYTF

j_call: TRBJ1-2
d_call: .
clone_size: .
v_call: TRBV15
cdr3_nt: TGTGCCACCAGCAGAGACCGGACTAACTATGGCTACACCTTC
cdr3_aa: CATSRDRTNYGYTF

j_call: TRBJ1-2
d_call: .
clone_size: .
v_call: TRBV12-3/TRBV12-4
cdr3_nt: TGTGCCAGCAGTTTAGCCACAGGGTATGGCTACACCTTC
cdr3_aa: CASSLATGYGYTF

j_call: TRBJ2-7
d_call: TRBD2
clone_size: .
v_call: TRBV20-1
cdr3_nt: TGCAGTGCTGCTAGCGGTGCGTACTCCTACAATGAGCAGTACTTC
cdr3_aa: CSAASGAYSYNEQYF

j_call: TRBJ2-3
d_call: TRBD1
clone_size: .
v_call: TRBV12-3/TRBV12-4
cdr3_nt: TGTGCCAGCAGCAGGGGGCTAGATGTGCAATATTTT
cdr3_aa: CASSRGLDVQYF

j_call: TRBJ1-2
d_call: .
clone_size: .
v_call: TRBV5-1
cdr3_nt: TGCGCCAGCAGCCGGATGGGGGCTGACTATGGCTACACCTTC
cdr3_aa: CASSRMGADYGYTF

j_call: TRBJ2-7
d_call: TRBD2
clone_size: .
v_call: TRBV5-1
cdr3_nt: TGCGCCAGCAGCTTGGTGGTAGCGGGACGGAACGAGCAGTACTTC
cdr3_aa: CASSLVVAGRNEQYF

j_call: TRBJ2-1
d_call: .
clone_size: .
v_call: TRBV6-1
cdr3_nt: TGTGCCAGCACCAGGGGACTTTCCCACTCCTACAATGAGCAGTTCTTC
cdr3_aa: CASTRGLSHSYNEQFF

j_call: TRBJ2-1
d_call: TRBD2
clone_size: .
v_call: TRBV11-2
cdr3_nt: TGTGCCAGCAGCTTCGCGGGAGGGGGGGTAGGGCAGTTCTTC
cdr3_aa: CASSFAGGGVGQFF

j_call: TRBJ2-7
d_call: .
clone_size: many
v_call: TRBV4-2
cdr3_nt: TGCGCCAGCAGCCGCGTCGGGTACGAGCAGTACTTC
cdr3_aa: CASSRVGYEQYF

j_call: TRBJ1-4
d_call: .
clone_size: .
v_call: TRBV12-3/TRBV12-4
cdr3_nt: TGTGCCAGCAGTTTAGGGCCCGGAGGGGCCGCCCGAACTAATGAAAAACTGTTTTTT
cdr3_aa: CASSLGPGGAARTNEKLFF

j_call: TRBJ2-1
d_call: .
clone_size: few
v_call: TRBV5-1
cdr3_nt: TGCGCCAGCAGCGGGAGGAGCCGGGACTCGAAGTACAATGAGCAGTTCTTC
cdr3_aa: CASSGRSRDSKYNEQFF

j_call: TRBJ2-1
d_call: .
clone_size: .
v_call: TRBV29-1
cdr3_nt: TGCAGCGTTGGTAGGGGAGCGGTCAATGAGCAGTTCTTC
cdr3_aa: CSVGRGAVNEQFF

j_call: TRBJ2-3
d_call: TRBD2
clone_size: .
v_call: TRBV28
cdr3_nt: TGTGCCAGCAGTTTAGAACTTCGGGATCTGGCTAGCGGGAGTATGACAGATACGCAGTATTTT
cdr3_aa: CASSLELRDLASGSMTDTQYF

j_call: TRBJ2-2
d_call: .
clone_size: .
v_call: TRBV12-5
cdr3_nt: TGTGCTATCCCGCTGCGTGGGGGAGACACCGGGGAGCTGTTTTTT
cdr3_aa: CAIPLRGGDTGELFF

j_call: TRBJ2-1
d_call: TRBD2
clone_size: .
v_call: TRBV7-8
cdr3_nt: TGTGCCAGCAGCCCACGGACTAGTTCCGATGAGCAGGTCTTC
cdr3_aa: CASSPRTSSDEQVF

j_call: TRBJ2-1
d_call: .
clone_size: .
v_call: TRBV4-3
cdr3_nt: TGCGCCAGCAGCCAGATAGAAAGCTCCTACAATGAGCAGTTCTTC
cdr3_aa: CASSQIESSYNEQFF

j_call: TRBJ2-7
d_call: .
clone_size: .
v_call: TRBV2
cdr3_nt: TGTGCCAGCAGTCGGCCGATCGCCTACGAGCAGTACTTC
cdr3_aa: CASSRPIAYEQYF

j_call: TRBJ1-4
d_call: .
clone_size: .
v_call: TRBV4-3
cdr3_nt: TGCGCCAGCAGCCAAGACGCGGGGAACAGCGTCGAAAAACTGTTTTTT
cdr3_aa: CASSQDAGNSVEKLFF

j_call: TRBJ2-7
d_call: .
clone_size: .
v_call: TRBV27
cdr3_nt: TGTGCCAGCAGCCATGGAATCCACTACGAGCAGTACTTC
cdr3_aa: CASSHGIHYEQYF

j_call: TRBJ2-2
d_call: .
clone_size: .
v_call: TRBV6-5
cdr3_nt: TGTGCTAGCAGTTACTGGATAGACACCGGGGAGCTGTTTTTT
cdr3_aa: CASSYWIDTGELFF

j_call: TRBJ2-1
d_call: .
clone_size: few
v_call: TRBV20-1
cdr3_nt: TGCAGTGCTAGCACCACTAGCCCCATTTACAATGAGCAGTTCTTC
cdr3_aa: CSASTTSPIYNEQFF

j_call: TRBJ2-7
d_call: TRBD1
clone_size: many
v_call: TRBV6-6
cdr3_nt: TGTGCCAGCAGCTCCCCCGACAGGGGATCCTACGAGCAGTACTTC
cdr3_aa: CASSSPDRGSYEQYF

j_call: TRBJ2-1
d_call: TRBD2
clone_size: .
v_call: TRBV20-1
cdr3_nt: TGCAGTGTTAAGGGACTAGCGGGGATTAACAATGAGCAGTTCTTC
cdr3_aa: CSVKGLAGINNEQFF

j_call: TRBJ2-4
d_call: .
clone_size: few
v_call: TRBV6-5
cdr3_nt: TGTGCCAGCAGTTACGACAGGGAGGGGACCAAAAACATTCAGTACTTC
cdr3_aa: CASSYDREGTKNIQYF

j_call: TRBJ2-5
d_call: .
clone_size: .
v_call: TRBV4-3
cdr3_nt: TGCGCCAGCAGCCAAGTCGTTGGGGTGGAGACCCAGTACTTC
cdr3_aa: CASSQVVGVETQYF

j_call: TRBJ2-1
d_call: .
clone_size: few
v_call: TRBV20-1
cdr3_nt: TGCAGTGCTAGAGTCTGGCGGTCCGGGGGTTACAATGAGCAGTTCTTC
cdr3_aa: CSARVWRSGGYNEQFF

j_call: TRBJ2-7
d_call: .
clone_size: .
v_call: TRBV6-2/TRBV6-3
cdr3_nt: TGTGCCAGCAGCCCCCGGCCGGGACGGAAAAGCTCCTACGTGCAGTACTTC
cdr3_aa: CASSPRPGRKSSYVQYF